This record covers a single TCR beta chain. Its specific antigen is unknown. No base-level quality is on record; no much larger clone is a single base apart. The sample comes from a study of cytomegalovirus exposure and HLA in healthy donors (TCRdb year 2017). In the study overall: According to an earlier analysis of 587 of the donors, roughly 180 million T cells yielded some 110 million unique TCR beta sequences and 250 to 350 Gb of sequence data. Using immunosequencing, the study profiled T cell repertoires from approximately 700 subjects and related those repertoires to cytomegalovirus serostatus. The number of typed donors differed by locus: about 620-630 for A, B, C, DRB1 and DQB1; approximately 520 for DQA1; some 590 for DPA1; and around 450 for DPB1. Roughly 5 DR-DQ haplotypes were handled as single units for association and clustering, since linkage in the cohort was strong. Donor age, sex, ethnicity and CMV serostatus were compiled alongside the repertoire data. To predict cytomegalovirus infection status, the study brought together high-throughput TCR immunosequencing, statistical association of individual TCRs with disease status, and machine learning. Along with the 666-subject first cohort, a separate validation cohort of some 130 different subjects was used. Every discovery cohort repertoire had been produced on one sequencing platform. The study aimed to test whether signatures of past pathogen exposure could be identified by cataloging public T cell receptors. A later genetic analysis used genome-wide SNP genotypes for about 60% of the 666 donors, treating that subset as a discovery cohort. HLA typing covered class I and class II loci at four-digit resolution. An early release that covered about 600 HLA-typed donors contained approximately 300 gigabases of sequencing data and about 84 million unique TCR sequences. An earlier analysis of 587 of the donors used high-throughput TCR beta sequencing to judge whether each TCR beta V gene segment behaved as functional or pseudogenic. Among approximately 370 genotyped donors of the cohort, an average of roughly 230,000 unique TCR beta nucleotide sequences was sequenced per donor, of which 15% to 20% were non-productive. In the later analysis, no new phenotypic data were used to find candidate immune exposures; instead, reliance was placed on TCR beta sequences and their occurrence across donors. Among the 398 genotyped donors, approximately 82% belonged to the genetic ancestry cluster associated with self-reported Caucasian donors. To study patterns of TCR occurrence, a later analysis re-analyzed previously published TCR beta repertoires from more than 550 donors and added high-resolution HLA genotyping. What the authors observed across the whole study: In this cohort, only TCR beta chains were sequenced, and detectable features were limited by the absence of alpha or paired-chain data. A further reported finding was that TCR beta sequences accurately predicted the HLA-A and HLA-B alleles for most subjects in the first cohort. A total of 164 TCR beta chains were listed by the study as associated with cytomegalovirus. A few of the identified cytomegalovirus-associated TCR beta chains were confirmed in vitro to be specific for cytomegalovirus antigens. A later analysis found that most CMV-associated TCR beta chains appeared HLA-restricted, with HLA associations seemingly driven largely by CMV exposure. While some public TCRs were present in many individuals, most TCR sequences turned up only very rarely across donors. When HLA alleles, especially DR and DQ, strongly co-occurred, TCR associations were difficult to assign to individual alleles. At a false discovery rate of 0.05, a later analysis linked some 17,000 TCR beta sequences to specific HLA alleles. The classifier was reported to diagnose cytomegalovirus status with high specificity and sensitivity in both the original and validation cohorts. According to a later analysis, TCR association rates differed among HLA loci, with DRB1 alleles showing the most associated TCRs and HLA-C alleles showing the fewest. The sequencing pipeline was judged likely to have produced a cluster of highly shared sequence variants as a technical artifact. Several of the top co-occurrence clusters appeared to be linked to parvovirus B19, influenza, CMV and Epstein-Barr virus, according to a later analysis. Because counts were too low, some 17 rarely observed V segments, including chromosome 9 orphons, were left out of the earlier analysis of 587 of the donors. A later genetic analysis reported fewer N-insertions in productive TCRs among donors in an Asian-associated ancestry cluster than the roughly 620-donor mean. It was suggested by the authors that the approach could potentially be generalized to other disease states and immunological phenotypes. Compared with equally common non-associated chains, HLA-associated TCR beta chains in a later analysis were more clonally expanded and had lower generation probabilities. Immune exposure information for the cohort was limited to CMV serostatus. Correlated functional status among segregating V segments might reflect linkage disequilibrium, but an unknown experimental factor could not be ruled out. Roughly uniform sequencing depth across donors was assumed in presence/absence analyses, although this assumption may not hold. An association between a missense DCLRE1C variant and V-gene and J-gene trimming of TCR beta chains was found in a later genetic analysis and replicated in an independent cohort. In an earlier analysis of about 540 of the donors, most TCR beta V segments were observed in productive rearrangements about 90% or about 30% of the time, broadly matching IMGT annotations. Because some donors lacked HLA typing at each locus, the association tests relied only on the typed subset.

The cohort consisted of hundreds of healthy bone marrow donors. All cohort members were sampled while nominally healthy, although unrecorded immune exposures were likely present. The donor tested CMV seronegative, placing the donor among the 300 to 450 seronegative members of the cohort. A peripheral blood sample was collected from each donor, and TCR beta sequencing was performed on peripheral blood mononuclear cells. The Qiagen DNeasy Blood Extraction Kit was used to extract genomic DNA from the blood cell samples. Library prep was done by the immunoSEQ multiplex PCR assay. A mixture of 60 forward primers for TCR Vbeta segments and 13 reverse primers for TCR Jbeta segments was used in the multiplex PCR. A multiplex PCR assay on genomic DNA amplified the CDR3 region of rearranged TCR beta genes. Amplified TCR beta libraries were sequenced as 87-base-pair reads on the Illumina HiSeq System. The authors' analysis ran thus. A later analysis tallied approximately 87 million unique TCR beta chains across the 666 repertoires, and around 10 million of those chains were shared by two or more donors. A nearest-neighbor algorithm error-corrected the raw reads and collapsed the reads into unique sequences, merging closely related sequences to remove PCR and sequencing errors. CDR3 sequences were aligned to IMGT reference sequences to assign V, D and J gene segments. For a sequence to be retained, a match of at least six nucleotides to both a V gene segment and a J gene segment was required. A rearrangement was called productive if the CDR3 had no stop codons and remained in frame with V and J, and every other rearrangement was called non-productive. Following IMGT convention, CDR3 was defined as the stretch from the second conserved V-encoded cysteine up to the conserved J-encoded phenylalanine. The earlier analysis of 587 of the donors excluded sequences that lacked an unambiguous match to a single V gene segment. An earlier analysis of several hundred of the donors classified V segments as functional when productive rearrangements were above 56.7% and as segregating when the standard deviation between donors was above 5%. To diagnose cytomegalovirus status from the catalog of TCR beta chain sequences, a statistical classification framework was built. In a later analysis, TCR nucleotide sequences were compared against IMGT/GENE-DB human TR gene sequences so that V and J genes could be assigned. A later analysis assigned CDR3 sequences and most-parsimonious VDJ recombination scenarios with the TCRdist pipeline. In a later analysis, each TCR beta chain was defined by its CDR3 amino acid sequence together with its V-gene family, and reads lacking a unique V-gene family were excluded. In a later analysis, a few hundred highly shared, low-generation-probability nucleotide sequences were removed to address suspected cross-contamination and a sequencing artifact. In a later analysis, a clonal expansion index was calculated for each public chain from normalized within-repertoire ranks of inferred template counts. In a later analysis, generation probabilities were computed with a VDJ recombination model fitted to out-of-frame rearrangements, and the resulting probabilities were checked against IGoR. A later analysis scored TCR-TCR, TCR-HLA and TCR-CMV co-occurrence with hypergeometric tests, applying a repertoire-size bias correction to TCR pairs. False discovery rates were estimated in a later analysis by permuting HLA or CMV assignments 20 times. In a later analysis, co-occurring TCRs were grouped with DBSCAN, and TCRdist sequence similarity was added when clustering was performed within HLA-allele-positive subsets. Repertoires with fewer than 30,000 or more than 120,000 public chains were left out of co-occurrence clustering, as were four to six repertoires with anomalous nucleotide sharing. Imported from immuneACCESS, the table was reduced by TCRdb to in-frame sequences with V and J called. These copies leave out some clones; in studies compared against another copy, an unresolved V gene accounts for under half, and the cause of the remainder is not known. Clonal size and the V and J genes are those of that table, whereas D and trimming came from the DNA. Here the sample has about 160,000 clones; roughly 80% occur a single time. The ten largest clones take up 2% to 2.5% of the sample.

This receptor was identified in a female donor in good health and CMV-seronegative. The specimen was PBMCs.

The CDR3 protein is CASSSPGGGETQYF. The nucleotide sequence reads as follows: TGTGCCAGCAGCTCCCCAGGGGGTGGGGAGACCCAGTACTTC. This receptor chain uses TRBV13 and TRBJ2-5, and 7 bases in between align with TRBD1. In the germline V gene (reference sequence), CDR1 corresponds to PRHDT and CDR2 to FYEKMQ. Reading from cysteine to phenylalanine, the CDR3 counts 14 amino acids. Only the CDR3 region is kept as DNA, spanning 42 bases read in frame from base 1. The germline V and J ends show losses of 4 bases and 5 bases respectively, and no gene match explains 7 bases of the junction.